This T cell receptor beta chain was identified during a study of T cell changes during pregnancy in multiple sclerosis. The CDR3 totals 18 residues. CDR1 and CDR2 (germline): GTSNPN, SVGIG (reference sequence). The trim removed 3 bases at V and 0 bases at J, leaving 16 bases unmatched. This table comes from immunoSEQ multiplex PCR, and its TCRdb copy is limited to in-frame clones, with some not included. This sample has about 18,000 clones, with 88% found just once. The material sequenced was CD4+ T cells from peripheral blood mononuclear cells, taken in the first trimester of pregnancy. The chain is built from TRBV30 and TRBJ1-1; 7 bases agree with TRBD1. This clonotype originated in a female donor in good health, enrolled as a control in a pregnancy study. CDR3 residues: CAWRGRTGQRSLNTEAFF. CDR3 bases: TGTGCCTGGAGGGGTAGGACGGGACAGCGATCTTTGAACACTGAAGCTTTCTTT.